A single sample is the source of the 28 T cell receptor beta chains below, sequenced in a study of CD8+ T cells in alopecia areata. The treatment denotes: oral pan-JAK inhibitor, 5-10 mg twice daily. Extracted RNA was reverse transcribed into cDNA, the sequencing template. Clones were sequenced by immunoSEQ multiplex PCR, and TCRdb holds only the in-frame ones, with some missing. This sample carries more than 150,000 clones, 50% to 60% of them seen once, and the ten largest clones take around 3%. The sequences come from CD4+ T cells sorted from blood, collected at week 4, from a patient treated with tofacitinib. These receptors all come from a human donor with alopecia areata.

Points on this clone: This sample also contains other DNA sequences that code for the same CDR3. This rearrangement joins TRBV30 to TRBJ2-7, with D unresolved. The germline gives CDR1 GTSNPN, CDR2 SVGIG (reference sequence). This CDR3 spans 10 amino acids. Trimming removed 5 bases from V and 2 bases from J, with 4 bases in between. The CDR3: CAWGTYEQYF. The CDR3 DNA sequence: TGTGCCTGGGGTACCTACGAGCAGTACTTC.

This clone was recorded a few times. The chain links TRBV5-1 to TRBJ2-2, with D possibly being TRBD1 (5 bases). Germline V lookup: CDR1 SGHRS, CDR2 YFSETQ. Trimming removed 7 bases from V and 2 bases from J, with 12 bases in between. This CDR3 spans 14 amino acids. The CDR3 protein is CASRFDSNTGELFF. The CDR3 nucleotides are TGCGCCAGCCGTTTTGACAGTAACACCGGGGAGCTGTTTTTT.

The chain joins TRBV2 to TRBJ2-1; D may correspond to TRBD1 or TRBD2 (5 bases each). This CDR3 is built from 12 residues. Germline CDR1 reads SNHLY; CDR2 reads FYNNEI. V shed 2 bases and J shed 10 bases, with 9 bases lying between them. CDR3 region: CASSELWGEQFF. The CDR3 DNA follows: TGTGCCAGCAGTGAATTGTGGGGGGAGCAGTTCTTC.

The genes are TRBV6-1 and TRBJ2-5; D possibly corresponds to TRBD2 (5 bases). The CDR3 extends over 16 amino acids. The V end was cut by 1 base, the J end by 5 bases, with 17 bases between. CDR1 and CDR2 (germline): MNHNS, SASEGT. CDR3 protein: CASSEGWTPSVETQYF. The CDR3 DNA follows: TGTGCCAGCAGTGAAGGATGGACTCCCTCAGTGGAGACCCAGTACTTC.

The V call is TRBV4-3, the J call TRBJ2-7; TRBD1 is a possible D gene (6 bases). V dropped 1 base and J dropped 9 bases, with 13 bases sitting between them. CDR1 and CDR2 from the germline V gene are LGHNA and YSLEER. The CDR3 is 13 amino acids. The CDR3 DNA sequence: TGCGCCAGCAGCCAAGTACTTGAGGACAGGCAGTACTTC. Protein sequence: CASSQVLEDRQYF.

V and J are TRBV29-1 and TRBJ2-1, with 11 positions matching TRBD1. The V gene end was trimmed by 8 bases and the J gene end by 6 bases; junction bases not matched to a gene: 9. The V gene's germline CDR1 is SQVTM and CDR2 ANQGSEA. CDR3 length: 14 amino acids. CDR3 in DNA: TGCAGCACATCAACCGGGACAGGGGGCAATGAGCAGTTCTTC. It specifies CSTSTGTGGNEQFF.

The chain is built from TRBV25-1 and TRBJ2-1, with 7 bases that match TRBD1. From germline, CDR1 is MGHDK and CDR2 SYGVNS. The V gene end was trimmed by 9 bases and the J gene end by 7 bases; junction bases not matched to a gene: 15. This CDR3 comprises 15 residues. CDR3 sequence: CASAPRDRESNEQFF. CDR3 bases: TGTGCCAGTGCACCCCGGGACAGAGAATCGAATGAGCAGTTCTTC.

This clone occurred a few times. This chain joins TRBV28 and TRBJ1-5, with TRBD1 matching 8 bases. V trimming: 5 bases; J trimming: 7 bases; junction bases outside the gene matches: 16. CDR3 length: 17 residues. CDR1 and CDR2 (germline): MDHEN, SYDVKM. CDR3 DNA: TGTGCCAGCAGTACAATACACCCGACAGGGGCGGGCCAGCCCCAGCATTTT. It specifies CASSTIHPTGAGQPQHF.

J is TRBJ2-5 and V is TRBV6-1; possibly TRBD1 for D (5 bases). V lost 0 bases, J lost 1 base, and 9 bases lay in between. Germline V gene sequence: CDR1 MNHNS, CDR2 SASEGT. The CDR3 extends over 15 amino acids. The CDR3 here is CASSEALRVQETQYF. CDR3 nucleotide sequence: TGTGCCAGCAGTGAAGCGCTCAGGGTCCAAGAGACCCAGTACTTC.

The chain couples TRBV29-1 to TRBJ1-5; 7 positions match TRBD1. Germline CDR1 is SQVTM and CDR2 is ANQGSEA. The CDR3 runs 13 residues. Trimming removed 6 bases from V and 5 bases from J; junction bases left unmatched: 7. CDR3: CSVTRQGHQPQHF. The CDR3 coding sequence is TGCAGCGTAACGAGACAGGGCCATCAGCCCCAGCATTTT.

The chain couples TRBV29-1 to TRBJ2-5; TRBD1 or TRBD2 may be the D gene (5 bases each). The CDR3 extends over 13 amino acids. Germline V gene data show CDR1 as SQVTM and CDR2 as ANQGSEA. Trimming took 4 bases from V and 4 from J, leaving 13 bases between them. The chain's CDR3 is CSVGPGSGETQYF. CDR3 bases: TGCAGCGTTGGCCCAGGGAGTGGAGAGACCCAGTACTTC.

The CDR3 is CSVEVRVTEAFF. DNA of the CDR3: TGCAGCGTTGAAGTAAGGGTCACTGAAGCTTTCTTT. This chain uses TRBV29-1 with TRBJ1-1; no firm D call. This CDR3 is built from 12 residues. Trimming shortened V by 1 base and J by 4 bases, and 7 bases separated the two germline ends. The germline V gene has CDR1 SQVTM and CDR2 ANQGSEA. Full variable domain (rest looked up from reference TRBV29-1 and TRBJ1-1): SAVISQKPSRDICQRGTSLTIQCQVDSQVTMMFWYRQQPGQSLTLIATANQGSEATYESGFVIDKFPISRPNLTFSTLTVSNMSPEDSSIYLCSVEVRVTEAFFGQGTRLTVV.

The rearrangement links TRBV5-6 to TRBJ2-3; D could derive from TRBD1 or TRBD2 (5 bases each). Germline V gene data show CDR1 as SGHDT and CDR2 as YYEEEE. Trimming cost V 1 base and J 1 base, with 10 bases left between them. The CDR3 consists of 15 residues. CDR3 protein: CASSLPRDGTDTQYF. The DNA of the CDR3 is TGTGCCAGCAGCTTGCCCCGGGACGGCACAGATACGCAGTATTTT.

The chain carries TRBV29-1 and TRBJ2-1; D is unresolved. CDR1 and CDR2 from the germline V gene are SQVTM and ANQGSEA. CDR3 length: 15 residues. The V end was cut by 4 bases, the J end by 9 bases, with 22 bases between. The CDR3 DNA reads TGCAGCGTTGTCGGCCGGCTAAGGTTGTACGCTGAGCAGTTCTTC. Translated: CSVVGRLRLYAEQFF.

The chain has TRBV7-9 and TRBJ1-2; 8 bases match TRBD1. Trimming at V came to 5 bases and at J to 6 bases, leaving 5 bases not matched to a gene. The CDR3 covers 13 residues. Germline V lookup: CDR1 SEHNR, CDR2 FQNEAQ (reference sequence). CDR3 nucleotide sequence: TGTGCCAGCAGCCAGGGGGCACGTGATGGCTACACCTTC. This gives the protein CASSQGARDGYTF.

This chain uses TRBV7-7 with TRBJ2-3; TRBD2 might be the D (6 bases). The CDR3 extends over 13 amino acids. Per germline, CDR1 SSHAT and CDR2 FNYEAQ (reference sequence). The CDR3 coding sequence is TGTGCTAGCGGAGCGTCGAACACAGATACGCAGTATTTT. Amino acids: CASGASNTDTQYF.

V usage is TRBV7-8 and J usage is TRBJ2-3; D might be TRBD1 or TRBD2, each matching 6 bases. This CDR3 is 17 amino acids long. Germline CDR1 SGHVS, CDR2 FQNEAQ. V gave up 5 bases and J gave up 2 bases, with 20 bases separating them. The CDR3 region has the DNA TGTGCCAGCAGCCCTCTTAGATGGGGGGCCTCCACAGATACGCAGTATTTT. Protein: CASSPLRWGASTDTQYF.

Concerning this clone: Other DNA sequences in this specimen translate into the identical CDR3. This chain uses TRBV29-1 with TRBJ2-7; D is unclear. Deletions cut 4 bases from V and 1 base from J, with 5 bases between. Germline lookup yields CDR1 SQVTM and CDR2 ANQGSEA. This CDR3 spans 11 amino acids. The CDR3 reads CSVGRSYEQYF. The CDR3 DNA follows: TGCAGCGTTGGCCGATCCTACGAGCAGTACTTC.

This rearrangement joins TRBV7-2 to TRBJ2-1, with a tentative D call TRBD1 (5 bases). V gave up 0 bases and J gave up 0 bases, with 9 bases separating them. CDR3 length: 16 residues. Looked up from germline, CDR1 is SGHTA and CDR2 is FQGNSA. In nucleotides, the CDR3 is TGTGCCAGCAGCTTAGCCCCGGACACCTCCTACAATGAGCAGTTCTTC. Protein sequence: CASSLAPDTSYNEQFF.

The chain is built from TRBV27 and TRBJ2-2; 9 bases align to TRBD1. Germline values: CDR1 MNHEY, CDR2 SMNVEV (reference sequence). With V trimmed by 3 bases and J by 5 bases, 22 bases remained unmatched. The CDR3 runs to 21 residues. CDR3 coding DNA: TGTGCCAGCAGTTTTACACAGGGGGCGCCACGAGGGGAGTGGAGGACCGGGGAGCTGTTTTTT. It translates to CASSFTQGAPRGEWRTGELFF.

The V gene is TRBV2, the J gene TRBJ2-6; 12 bases are shared with TRBD1. Germline V CDR1 and CDR2: SNHLY, FYNNEI. The CDR3 contains 16 residues. The trim removed 6 bases at V and 2 bases at J, leaving 2 bases unmatched. The DNA of the CDR3 is TGTGCCAGCAGGCGGGACAGGGGGCCTGGGGCCAACGTCCTGACTTTC. Protein sequence: CASRRDRGPGANVLTF. Drawing the rest from reference TRBV2 and TRBJ2-6, the complete variable domain is EPEVTQTPSHQVTQMGQEVILRCVPISNHLYFYWYRQILGQKVEFLVSFYNNEISEKSEIFDDQFSVERPDGSNFTLKIRSTKLEDSAMYFCASRRDRGPGANVLTFGAGSRLTVL.

This clone was picked up a small number of times. The rearrangement joins TRBV7-2 to TRBJ1-5; TRBD1 agrees at 7 bases. V shed 4 bases, J shed 7 bases, and the junction held 4 bases outside the gene matches. This CDR3 is built from 13 residues. CDR1 is SGHTA and CDR2 is FQGNSA in the germline V gene. The chain's CDR3 is CASSSGQVQPQHF. CDR3 nucleotide sequence: TGTGCCAGCAGCTCTGGACAGGTACAGCCCCAGCATTTT.

This clone is a singleton in its sample. The CDR3 DNA is TGTGCCAGCAGCTTGGTGGAAGGGAATTCACCCCTCCACTTT. Protein sequence: CASSLVEGNSPLHF. The V and J genes are TRBV7-2 and TRBJ1-6, with unresolved D. CDR3 length: 14 residues. Trimming cost V 3 bases and J 7 bases, with 10 bases left between them. Germline V lookup: CDR1 SGHTA, CDR2 FQGNSA.

The V and J genes are TRBV5-4 and TRBJ2-5; D call uncertain. The ends were cut back, 0 bases at V and 5 bases at J, with 14 bases in the middle. Germline CDR1 is SGHNT and CDR2 is YYREEE (reference sequence). This CDR3 region has 15 residues. The CDR3 loop is CASSLAVANRETQYF. CDR3 nucleotide sequence: TGTGCCAGCAGCTTGGCAGTGGCGAACCGGGAGACCCAGTACTTC. Filled out from reference TRBV5-4 and TRBJ2-5, the complete variable domain reads ETGVTQSPTHLIKTRGQQVTLRCSSQSGHNTVSWYQQALGQGPQFIFQYYREEENGRGNFPPRFSGLQFPNYSSELNVNALELDDSALYLCASSLAVANRETQYFGPGTRLLVL.

V usage is TRBV29-1 and J usage is TRBJ2-1, with 7 bases lining up with TRBD1. Germline-derived CDR1 and CDR2 are SQVTM and ANQGSEA. CDR3 length: 15 amino acids. The ends lost 2 bases at V and 5 bases at J; junction bases unmatched: 9. Here the CDR3 reads CSVEKIGQANNEQFF. The CDR3 DNA is TGCAGCGTTGAAAAAATAGGACAGGCTAACAATGAGCAGTTCTTC.

The chain recombines TRBV5-1 with TRBJ2-2; TRBD1 is a possible D gene (5 bases). CDR1 SGHRS and CDR2 YFSETQ come from the germline V gene. The CDR3 covers 14 residues. Deletions cut 5 bases from V and 1 base from J, with 9 bases between. In nucleotides, the CDR3 is TGCGCCAGCAGAGGGGCAATGAACACCGGGGAGCTGTTTTTT. Encoded protein: CASRGAMNTGELFF.

On this clone: Other nucleotide sequences in the sample specify the same CDR3. This chain uses TRBV4-1 with TRBJ1-1; a possible D gene is TRBD1 (5 bases). Germline loops: CDR1 MGHRA, CDR2 YSYEKL. The length of the CDR3 is 15 residues. V was shortened by 3 bases and J by 2 bases, with 13 bases between the two germline ends. This CDR3 reads CASSHLGRTNTEAFF. CDR3 in DNA: TGCGCCAGCAGCCACTTGGGACGGACTAACACTGAAGCTTTCTTT.

The chain carries TRBV2 and TRBJ2-5; 12 bases match TRBD2. Per germline, CDR1 SNHLY and CDR2 FYNNEI. The CDR3 contains 16 residues. Losses at the gene ends were 3 bases for V and 2 bases for J; bases not matched to a gene: 4. The CDR3 region is CASSEGLAGGQETQYF. For the CDR3, the DNA is TGTGCCAGCAGTGAGGGGCTAGCGGGGGGGCAAGAGACCCAGTACTTC.